The sequence of this T cell receptor beta chain was determined in a study of T cell repertoires in cytomegalovirus infection. Across the study: Based on public TCR beta signatures, there were indications of CMV infection and of a matching HLA type.

TCRdb re-called the reads with MiXCR, one entry per CDR3 protein. This repertoire shows fewer than 700,000 distinct CDR3 sequences, 24% found once; its top ten account for approximately 8.2%. With respect to this clonotype: Its antigen is unknown. One junction end does not reproduce the germline sequence, and a read error may be involved.

Whole-study findings and limits: Cumulative frequency (of public TCR beta family members) identified carriers of CMV plus the relevant HLA. Clonotypes of TCR beta that were HLA-C-restricted and CMV-specific dominated the ex vivo response.

CDR1 is SGHVS and CDR2 is FNYEAQ in the germline V gene. This CDR3 region has 14 residues. The chain links TRBV7-6 to TRBJ1-1; D possibly corresponds to TRBD1 (5 bases). The sequencing input was CD8+ T cells from PBMCs. The clonotype originates from a human donor in good health (CMV status not recorded). Some clones in this sample may be carry-over from other donors' samples. In DNA form, the CDR3 reads TGTGTCAGCAGCTTGGTCGGGGGAAACACTAAAGCTTTCTTT. Protein: CVSSLVGGNTKAFF.